This TCR beta chain was sequenced during a study of T and B cells in COVID-19 patients. Notes on the study in general: Few blood samples existed from mildly ill patients during symptoms or early in severe cases.

The CDR3 totals 14 residues. Germline values: CDR1 MNHNY, CDR2 SVGAGI (reference sequence). The V and J ends lost 9 bases and 6 bases respectively, with 15 bases between them. From blood, about 240-550 ng of genomic DNA served as TRB template. In the case of this clonotype: What it recognizes is unknown.

TRB rearrangements were amplified by multiplex PCR with BIOMED2 TRB-A/B primers. TCRdb passed the multiplex PCR reads through MiXCR, listing each CDR3 protein once. The sample carries 11,000 to 15,000 distinct CDR3 sequences, 29% recorded once. This receptor was taken from a human donor who had recovered from COVID-19. Sequenced input: blood. The chain links TRBV6-6 to TRBJ1-6; D gene ambiguous. CDR3 nucleotide sequence: TGTGCCAGTTCCCCGGGGAAATTTAATTCACCCCTCCACTTT. Amino acids: CASSPGKFNSPLHF.